This T cell receptor (beta chain) is from a study of Tregs in tolerant kidney transplant recipients. The study, taken as a whole, reports: Activated donor B cell expansion appeared to reveal the most relevant donor-specific TCRbeta repertoire. Biological reproducibility was not directly addressed, but technical replication error appeared minimal.

On this clone: The antigen remains undetermined.

Unstimulated regulatory T cells (CD4+CD25+CD127-), CD4+CD25- non-regulatory cells, CD4 and CD8 cells were FACS-sorted from thawed PBMCs. Data came from immunoSEQ multiplex PCR; TCRdb stores just in-frame clones and leaves some out. The sample shows about 240,000 clones, about 86% of them seen only once. The sequenced sample was CD4+ T cells from blood. The TCR was taken from a human donor in good health.

CDR3 in DNA: TGCAGCGTTGTCCGGACACCCCGTTACCCGAACACTGAAGCTTTCTTT. Amino acids: CSVVRTPRYPNTEAFF. The gene calls are TRBV29-1 and TRBJ1-1; D is perhaps TRBD1 (5 bases). The CDR3 totals 16 residues. Per the germline V gene, CDR1 is SQVTM and CDR2 is ANQGSEA. Trimming left V 4 bases short and J 1 base short, with 19 bases between.